One and the same sample provided the 23 T cell receptor beta chains below, sequenced in a study of long-term antiretroviral therapy in people with HIV. Sequencing used immunoSEQ v3.0 at survey level. Method: immunoSEQ multiplex PCR; TCRdb's copy keeps in-frame clones and lacks some. This table holds more than 15,000 clones, 76% found once. Specimen: unsorted PBMCs, collected 0.5 years before starting antiretroviral therapy. These receptors all come from a man younger than 35 with HIV.

Sample share makes this clone medium-sized. J is TRBJ1-1 and V is TRBV28; possibly TRBD1 for D (5 bases). From germline, CDR1 is MDHEN and CDR2 SYDVKM. The CDR3 is made up of 15 amino acids. Trimming removed 5 bases at V and 7 bases at J, with 20 bases between. CDR3 sequence reads: CASSPTGRGGDEAFF. The CDR3 DNA sequence: TGTGCCAGCAGTCCCACCGGGAGGGGAGGCGATGAAGCTTTCTTT.

This clone showed up just a few times. The rearrangement links TRBV19 to TRBJ1-1; D possibly corresponds to TRBD1 (6 bases). The V end was cut by 4 bases, the J end by 0 bases, with 18 bases between. The germline V gene has CDR1 LNHDA and CDR2 SQIVND (reference sequence). The CDR3 length is 17 residues. CDR3 sequence reads: CASSTDRSEVMNTEAFF. Written as DNA, the CDR3 is TGTGCCAGTAGTACTGACAGGTCAGAAGTGATGAACACTGAAGCTTTCTTT.

CDR3 residues: CASSTTSGDEQFF. CDR3 nucleotides: TGTGCCAGTAGTACTACTAGCGGGGATGAGCAGTTCTTC. The genes are TRBV19 and TRBJ2-1; 10 bases align to TRBD2. The V segment lost 4 bases and the J segment 8 bases; nucleotides outside the gene matches: 2. CDR1 and CDR2 from the germline V gene are LNHDA and SQIVND (reference sequence). The CDR3 totals 13 residues.

The chain links TRBV13 to TRBJ1-4, with unresolved D. Trimming pared 0 bases from V and 4 bases from J, leaving 3 bases between. Germline V gene sequence: CDR1 PRHDT, CDR2 FYEKMQ (reference sequence). The CDR3 length is 13 residues. For the CDR3, the DNA is TGTGCCAGCAGCTTAGGATTTAATGAAAAACTGTTTTTT. Translation: CASSLGFNEKLFF. The variable domain in full, with the rest retrieved from reference TRBV13 and TRBJ1-4, is AAGVIQSPRHLIKEKRETATLKCYPIPRHDTVYWYQQGPGQDPQFLISFYEKMQSDKGSIPDRFSAQQFSDYHSELNMSSLELGDSALYFCASSLGFNEKLFFGSGTQLSVL.

This chain joins TRBV28 and TRBJ1-1, with D possibly being TRBD1 (6 bases). V was shortened by 6 bases and J by 6 bases, with 17 bases between the two germline ends. The CDR3 consists of 14 residues. Germline CDR1 is MDHEN and CDR2 is SYDVKM. CDR3 residues: CASSPGWGPPEAFF. For the CDR3, the DNA is TGTGCCAGCAGCCCCGGCTGGGGGCCTCCTGAAGCTTTCTTT.

The chain combines TRBV19 with TRBJ2-3; 9 bases map to TRBD1. The CDR3 is 13 residues long. Germline assignment: CDR1 LNHDA and CDR2 SQIVND (reference sequence). The J segment lost 1 base and the V segment lost 10 bases, leaving 3 bases of the junction unmatched. CDR3 sequence (DNA): TGTGCCACGAGGACAGGGGGCACAGATACGCAGTATTTT. This codes for CATRTGGTDTQYF.

The rearrangement uses TRBV5-6 and TRBJ2-1; 9 bases match TRBD2. Germline-derived CDR1 and CDR2 are SGHDT and YYEEEE. The J segment lost 0 bases and the V segment lost 4 bases, leaving 8 bases of the junction unmatched. The CDR3 contains 17 residues. In DNA form, the CDR3 reads TGTGCCAGCAGCACCGAGACTAGCGGCCGCTCCTACAATGAGCAGTTCTTC. This codes for CASSTETSGRSYNEQFF.

This clone occurred once. The gene calls are TRBV21-1 and TRBJ1-2. TRBV21-1 is flagged as a pseudogene. The CDR3 runs 12 residues. CDR3 loop: CASSKRAYGYTF. The CDR3 bases are TGTGCCAGCAGCAAGCGTGCCTATGGCTACACCTTC.

The rearrangement uses TRBV7-6 and TRBJ1-1, with D uncertain. The CDR3 sequence is 15 residues long. Trimming removed 1 base from V and 0 bases from J, with 9 bases in between. CDR1 is SGHVS and CDR2 is FNYEAQ in the germline V gene. The CDR3 bases are TGTGCCAGCAGCTTAGAAGCGGGGATGAACACTGAAGCTTTCTTT. Translated: CASSLEAGMNTEAFF.

In its sample, this clone was seen a few times. The chain is built from TRBV28 and TRBJ2-7, with D perhaps matching TRBD1 or TRBD2 (5 bases each). The CDR3 extends over 16 amino acids. The ends were cut back, 5 bases at V and 1 base at J, with 18 bases in the middle. Germline CDR1 and CDR2: MDHEN and SYDVKM. In nucleotides, the CDR3 is TGTGCCAGCAGTCCCTCCCCCGGGACGCCGTCCTACGAGCAGTACTTC. Its protein product is CASSPSPGTPSYEQYF.

CDR3 amino acids: CASSSVQRHEQYF. CDR3 in DNA: TGTGCCAGCAGCTCCGTACAGAGACACGAGCAGTACTTC. The genes are TRBV7-9 and TRBJ2-7; D unclear. In germline, CDR1 is SEHNR, CDR2 FQNEAQ (reference sequence). V lost 4 bases to trimming and J lost 5 bases, with 12 bases between them. CDR3 length: 13 amino acids.

CDR3 nucleotide sequence: TGTGCCAGCAGCAAAGAGGGGCGATGGACCTATGGCTACACCTTC. Its translation is CASSKEGRWTYGYTF. The V and J genes are TRBV6-5 and TRBJ1-2, with D possibly TRBD1 on 5 matching bases. The CDR3 totals 15 residues. Germline V gene sequence: CDR1 MNHEY, CDR2 SVGAGI. V was clipped by 6 bases and J by 4 bases, with 18 bases between them.

CDR3 nucleotide sequence: TGTGCCAGCAGCCAAGGGGCCGAATGCGACAATGAGCAGTTCTTC. It translates to CASSQGAECDNEQFF. This chain connects TRBV4-2 to TRBJ2-1; D not certain. The CDR3 covers 15 residues. The germline V and J ends were trimmed by 1 base and 5 bases, with 12 bases remaining between them. The germline V gene encodes CDR1 LGHNA and CDR2 YNFKEQ.

This clone was detected once. The chain combines TRBV7-9 with TRBJ1-5; D gene ambiguous. The ends were cut back, 5 bases at V and 0 bases at J, with 23 bases in the middle. The CDR3 spans 19 residues. Germline CDR1 SEHNR, CDR2 FQNEAQ (reference sequence). The CDR3 DNA sequence: TGTGCCAGCAGCACCTCGTACCCAAGACGGAATTATAGCAATCAGCCCCAGCATTTT. Residues: CASSTSYPRRNYSNQPQHF.

The chain combines TRBV9 with TRBJ2-3, with D hard to call. V lost 2 bases and J 2 bases, leaving 3 bases between the germline ends. Germline V gene lookup returns CDR1 SGDLS and CDR2 YYNGEE. The CDR3 contains 12 residues. CDR3 bases: TGTGCCAGCAGCGTCGACACAGATACGCAGTATTTT. Amino acid sequence: CASSVDTDTQYF.

The rearrangement joins TRBV11-3 to TRBJ2-5, with a weak D call TRBD2 (5 bases). The germline V gene has CDR1 SGHNT and CDR2 YENEEA. The ends were cut back, 4 bases at V and 3 bases at J, with 12 bases in the middle. CDR3 length: 14 amino acids. The CDR3 bases are TGTGCCAGCAGCTCCGGCCTCGGGGAAGAGACCCAGTACTTC. It specifies CASSSGLGEETQYF. The complete variable domain, with remaining parts taken from reference TRBV11-3 and TRBJ2-5, reads EAGVVQSPRYKIIEKKQPVAFWCNPISGHNTLYWYLQNLGQGPELLIRYENEEAVDDSQLPKDRFSAERLKGVDSTLKIQPAELGDSAVYLCASSSGLGEETQYFGPGTRLLVL.

This chain links TRBV27 with TRBJ2-3; no clear D. V was clipped by 2 bases and J by 6 bases, with 15 bases between them. There are 15 residues in the CDR3. Germline V gene sequence: CDR1 MNHEY, CDR2 SMNVEV (reference sequence). CDR3 protein: CASSLGGDIWDTQYF. Here the CDR3 DNA reads TGTGCCAGCAGTTTAGGTGGCGATATATGGGATACGCAGTATTTT.

The CDR3 sequence is CASTTQRGNQPQHF. The CDR3 DNA is TGTGCCAGTACTACACAACGAGGGAATCAGCCCCAGCATTTT. The gene calls are TRBV19 and TRBJ1-5, with unresolved D. V was pared by 7 bases and J by 4 bases, with 14 bases between. This CDR3 region has 14 residues. The germline V gene encodes CDR1 LNHDA and CDR2 SQIVND (reference sequence).

This clone was found once. The chain has TRBV29-1 and TRBJ1-3; TRBD1 matches 9 bases. The V gene end was trimmed by 0 bases and the J gene end by 9 bases; junction bases not matched to a gene: 6. CDR3 length: 14 residues. Germline V gene data show CDR1 as SQVTM and CDR2 as ANQGSEA. CDR3 coding DNA: TGCAGCGTTGAAGAAGGGACAGGGATGGGCACCATATATTTT. Encoded protein: CSVEEGTGMGTIYF.

CDR3 region: CSAIGGTEAFF. The CDR3 DNA reads TGCAGTGCTATCGGGGGAACTGAAGCTTTCTTT. The J gene is TRBJ1-1, the V gene TRBV20-1, with D maybe TRBD1 (5 bases). This CDR3 contains 11 residues. Germline V gene sequence: CDR1 DFQATT, CDR2 SNEGSKA (reference sequence). The ends were cut back, 4 bases at V and 5 bases at J, with 8 bases in the middle.

The J gene is TRBJ2-2, the V gene TRBV5-4; D gene unclear. Germline CDR1 SGHNT, CDR2 YYREEE (reference sequence). CDR3 size: 13 residues. Trimming pared 2 bases from V and 1 base from J, leaving 3 bases between. In nucleotides, the CDR3 is TGTGCCAGCAGCTTTCAGAACACCGGGGAGCTGTTTTTT. Translation: CASSFQNTGELFF.

The genes are TRBV4-3 and TRBJ2-3; no definite D call. Trimming cost V 0 bases and J 6 bases, with 7 bases left between them. Germline V gives CDR1 LGHNA, CDR2 YSLEER. This CDR3 is built from 13 residues. CDR3 sequence reads: CASSQDSPDTQYF. The CDR3 DNA reads as TGCGCCAGCAGCCAAGATTCCCCCGATACGCAGTATTTT.

As concerns this clone: Relative to the germline gene, one junction end is altered; a read error may explain this. The rearrangement uses TRBV5-1 and TRBJ2-2, with 7 bases identical to TRBD1. The CDR3 spans 15 residues. Germline CDR1 reads SGHRS; CDR2 reads YFSETQ. CDR3 sequence (DNA): TGCGCCAGCAGCCACGGGACAGCGAATACCGGGGAGCTGTTTTTT. Translated, it gives CASSHGTANTGELFF.